The T cell receptor (beta chain) described here comes from a study of radiation and T cells in renal cell carcinoma. The wider study: Nephrectomy followed 15 Gy stereotactic body radiation by 4 weeks.

Time point described: blood 2 weeks post-SBRT. Treatment given: 15 Gy SBRT to primary tumor, nephrectomy 4 weeks later. The CDR3 has 15 amino acids. Between the trimmed V and J ends, which lost 3 bases and 4 bases, there was a span of 14 bases. In germline, CDR1 is ENHRY, CDR2 SYGVKD. Whole-study findings and limits: In blood, top tumor clones expanded by 2 weeks, shrinking by 4.

For this clone: Its specificity is unknown.

Sequencing was performed with immunoSEQ multiplex PCR; in TCRdb, only in-frame clones are kept and a portion is missing. This table holds about 150,000 clones, roughly 86% found once. Sequencing was performed on blood, taken from a patient whose treatment included radiotherapy and nephrectomy. This receptor was taken from a woman aged 45-65 years with renal cell carcinoma. This chain connects TRBV10-3 to TRBJ2-3; D is perhaps TRBD2 (5 bases). CDR3 coding DNA: TGTGCCATCAGTGAACCTGCAAGGGAGCCAGATACGCAGTATTTT. Translation gives CAISEPAREPDTQYF.